The 6 T cell receptor beta chains below all came from one sample that was sequenced in a study of human thymus T cells. Thymic resections from corrective heart surgery supplied the tissue. Produced via immunoSEQ multiplex PCR; TCRdb's table is partial and in-frame only. The table includes some 72,000 clones, 96% detected once. The sequenced material came from thymus tissue. These receptors were collected from a boy younger than two with a congenital heart defect but otherwise immunologically healthy.

The CDR3 region has the DNA TGTGCCAGCAGCGGGCAATCCGGGTCGGGCCGCCCCTACGAGCAGTACTTC. Translating gives CASSGQSGSGRPYEQYF. The chain recombines TRBV7-2 with TRBJ2-7; D not certain. The germline CDR1 and CDR2 sequences are SGHTA and FQGNSA. Deletions cut 5 bases from V and 2 bases from J, with 22 bases between. This CDR3 spans 17 amino acids.

This chain uses TRBV14 with TRBJ2-7, with D hard to call. CDR3 length: 12 amino acids. The V end lost 3 bases, the J end lost 5 bases, and 8 bases lay between the germline ends. Germline CDR1 SGHDN, CDR2 FVKESK. This CDR3 reads CASSHRSHEQYF. CDR3 DNA sequence: TGTGCCAGCAGCCATAGATCCCACGAGCAGTACTTC. The full variable domain, with the rest looked up from reference TRBV14 and TRBJ2-7, is EAGVTQFPSHSVIEKGQTVTLRCDPISGHDNLYWYRRVMGKEIKFLLHFVKESKQDESGMPNNRFLAERTGGTYSTLKVQPAELEDSGVYFCASSHRSHEQYFGPGTRLTVT.

The V call is TRBV5-6, the J call TRBJ2-7; D gene uncertain. Trimming stripped 3 bases from V and 1 base from J, with 14 bases between. The CDR3 is 15 amino acids. Germline loops: CDR1 SGHDT, CDR2 YYEEEE. The CDR3: CASSSSTVGSYEQYF. CDR3 DNA: TGTGCCAGCAGCTCATCCACAGTAGGGTCCTACGAGCAGTACTTC.

This clone was found once. The gene calls are TRBV19 and TRBJ1-5; 8 positions match TRBD1. The germline V gene encodes CDR1 LNHDA and CDR2 SQIVND (reference sequence). The V and J ends lost 10 bases and 6 bases, in that order; junction bases with no gene match: 14. The CDR3 runs to 15 residues. The CDR3 is CATKRGQALVQPQHF. CDR3 nucleotides: TGTGCCACCAAACGGGGACAGGCCCTGGTTCAGCCCCAGCATTTT.

The V gene is TRBV2, the J gene TRBJ1-2; D not certain. The V and J ends lost 1 base and 2 bases respectively, with 11 bases between them. Germline CDR1 reads SNHLY; CDR2 reads FYNNEI. This CDR3 spans 15 amino acids. CDR3 in amino acids: CASSEGSGPNYGYTF. CDR3 DNA: TGTGCCAGCAGTGAAGGGTCCGGTCCCAACTATGGCTACACCTTC.

The rearrangement links TRBV4-1 to TRBJ2-2, with a tentative D call TRBD1 (5 bases). Germline CDR1 MGHRA, CDR2 YSYEKL. The length of the CDR3 is 13 residues. V was pared by 0 bases and J by 7 bases, with 6 bases between. In DNA, the CDR3 is TGCGCCAGCAGCCAAGAAGACAGCGGGGAGCTGTTTTTT. Translating it yields CASSQEDSGELFF.